This T cell receptor beta chain was sequenced during a study of cytomegalovirus exposure and HLA in healthy donors. Study outcomes and limitations: Sequencing artifact likely explains a cluster of highly shared sequence variants. The study labeled about 160 TCR beta chains cytomegalovirus-associated. CMV antigen specificity of three CMV-associated chains was confirmed in vitro.

At the time of sampling, donors were nominally healthy, though unrecorded immune exposures were likely. CDR1 and CDR2 (germline): KGHSH, LQKENI. This CDR3 has 19 residues. J was trimmed by 3 bases and V by 1 base; bases with no gene match: 16. Only one count was recorded for this clone. Its specificity is unknown. Primers included in the PCR were 60 Vbeta and 13 Jbeta primers. Repertoires were generated with immunoSEQ multiplex PCR, while TCRdb's copy carries only in-frame clones and drops some. The sample has 100,000 or so clones, roughly 80% seen once; the top ten hold about 9.5%. The sequenced sample consisted of PBMCs. This chain uses TRBV18 with TRBJ1-1, with TRBD1 matching over 8 bases. The sequence was obtained from a man aged 25-45 years in good health and CMV-seropositive. This CDR3 is CASSPRRQGRLPGDTEAFF. Written as DNA, the CDR3 is TGTGCCAGCTCACCACGTCGACAGGGGAGGCTGCCCGGGGACACTGAAGCTTTCTTT.